One and the same sample provided the 32 T cell receptor beta chains below, sequenced in a study of blood T cell repertoires in COVID-19. Repertoires were generated with immunoSEQ multiplex PCR, while TCRdb's copy carries only in-frame clones and drops some. The sample holds over 250,000 clones, about 91% seen once. The sample consisted of PBMCs or T cells enriched from blood (not recorded which). Source of these receptors: a woman between 18 and 30 years old who had recovered from COVID-19.

V is TRBV11-2 and J is TRBJ2-3; 10 nucleotides match TRBD2. The CDR3 runs 15 residues. The ends lost 5 bases at V and 0 bases at J; junction bases unmatched: 2. Germline V CDR1 and CDR2: SGHAT, FQNNGV. CDR3 DNA: TGTGCCAGCAGCCCAGCGGGAGGGAGCACAGATACGCAGTATTTT. Protein product: CASSPAGGSTDTQYF.

V is TRBV6-5 and J is TRBJ2-1; possible D gene TRBD2, 5 bases. CDR1 MNHEY and CDR2 SVGAGI come from the germline V gene. Trimming took off 7 bases at V and 7 bases at J, with 8 bases between the two ends. This CDR3 is 11 amino acids long. This CDR3 is CASTRENEQFF. CDR3 sequence (DNA): TGTGCCAGCACAAGGGAGAATGAGCAGTTCTTC.

This rearrangement joins TRBV13 to TRBJ1-1; the D is unclear. The V end was cut by 1 base, the J end by 0 bases, with 9 bases between. The CDR3 totals 15 residues. The germline V gene encodes CDR1 PRHDT and CDR2 FYEKMQ (reference sequence). CDR3 DNA: TGTGCCAGCAGCTTAGCAAAACACATGAACACTGAAGCTTTCTTT. Its protein product is CASSLAKHMNTEAFF. The entire variable domain, with the rest obtained from reference TRBV13 and TRBJ1-1, is as follows: AAGVIQSPRHLIKEKRETATLKCYPIPRHDTVYWYQQGPGQDPQFLISFYEKMQSDKGSIPDRFSAQQFSDYHSELNMSSLELGDSALYFCASSLAKHMNTEAFFGQGTRLTVV.

The chain couples TRBV6-5 to TRBJ1-1; possibly TRBD1 for D (5 bases). V was shortened by 7 bases and J by 4 bases, with 13 bases between the two germline ends. This CDR3 spans 13 amino acids. Germline values: CDR1 MNHEY, CDR2 SVGAGI. In DNA, the CDR3 is TGTGCCAGCACTAAGCAGGGTTCCACTGAAGCTTTCTTT. Amino acids: CASTKQGSTEAFF.

This clone was observed a single time. The chain joins TRBV27 to TRBJ1-2, with a tentative D call TRBD1 (6 bases). Germline V gene sequence: CDR1 MNHEY, CDR2 SMNVEV (reference sequence). The CDR3 is 14 residues long. V was cut by 6 bases and J by 4 bases, with 15 bases left in between. The CDR3 protein is CASSRTATGYGYTF. DNA of the CDR3: TGTGCCAGCAGCCGGACAGCTACGGGCTATGGCTACACCTTC.

DNA of the CDR3: TGTGCCAGCAGTTCGCTTACAGGGGGCCCCAAAAACATTCAGTACTTC. It is translated as CASSSLTGGPKNIQYF. The chain uses TRBV28 and TRBJ2-4; 9 positions match TRBD1. Unmatched junction bases numbered 6, after V lost 4 bases and J lost 2 bases. Germline assignment: CDR1 MDHEN and CDR2 SYDVKM. This CDR3 comprises 16 residues. The whole variable domain, remainder taken from reference TRBV28 and TRBJ2-4, is DVKVTQSSRYLVKRTGEKVFLECVQDMDHENMFWYRQDPGLGLRLIYFSYDVKMKEKGDIPEGYSVSREKKERFSLILESASTNQTSMYLCASSSLTGGPKNIQYFGAGTRLSVL.

V is TRBV7-8 and J is TRBJ1-4; D possibly corresponds to TRBD1 (6 bases). The germline V gene encodes CDR1 SGHVS and CDR2 FQNEAQ. Trimming took off 0 bases at V and 8 bases at J, with 16 bases between the two ends. The CDR3 covers 16 residues. CDR3 region: CASSLAPRGGGEKLFF. CDR3 sequence (DNA): TGTGCCAGCAGCTTAGCCCCGAGGGGGGGCGGCGAAAAACTGTTTTTT.

The chain couples TRBV11-2 to TRBJ2-7; 8 bases agree with TRBD1. The CDR3 loop spans 15 amino acids. Trimming took 0 bases from V and 3 from J; bases not matched to a gene: 4. Germline-derived CDR1 and CDR2 are SGHAT and FQNNGV. In nucleotides, the CDR3 is TGTGCCAGCAGCTTAGAACAGGGGGGACACTACGAGCAGTACTTC. As protein: CASSLEQGGHYEQYF.

The V gene is TRBV9, the J gene TRBJ1-1, with 8 bases aligning to TRBD1. V shed 3 bases, J shed 6 bases, and the junction held 4 bases outside the gene matches. Germline V CDR1 and CDR2: SGDLS, YYNGEE. The CDR3 is 13 amino acids. This CDR3 reads CASSAGTGSEAFF. CDR3 coding DNA: TGTGCCAGCAGCGCGGGGACAGGATCTGAAGCTTTCTTT.

The chain employs TRBV20-1 and TRBJ1-1; maybe TRBD1 (5 bases). Germline V CDR1 and CDR2: DFQATT, SNEGSKA (reference sequence). The CDR3 covers 11 residues. The ends were cut back, 3 bases at V and 8 bases at J, with 10 bases in the middle. CDR3 bases: TGCAGTGCTAGTACGACAGTGGAAGCTTTCTTT. This translates into CSASTTVEAFF.

This chain joins TRBV4-1 and TRBJ1-1, with D perhaps TRBD1 (6 bases). Germline lookup yields CDR1 MGHRA and CDR2 YSYEKL. The CDR3 totals 14 residues. Trimming pared 1 base from V and 1 base from J, leaving 7 bases between. The CDR3 sequence: CASSQGGPNTEAFF. The CDR3, as DNA: TGCGCCAGCAGCCAAGGGGGGCCGAACACTGAAGCTTTCTTT.

The rearrangement joins TRBV28 to TRBJ1-3, with 7 positions matching TRBD1. Germline V gene lookup returns CDR1 MDHEN and CDR2 SYDVKM. The junction had 5 bases not matched to a gene; V was cut back by 6 bases and J by 0 bases. This CDR3 spans 15 amino acids. The DNA of the CDR3 is TGTGCCAGCAGGGACAGGCTGAGCTCTGGAAACACCATATATTTT. The encoded protein is CASRDRLSSGNTIYF.

This chain connects TRBV9 to TRBJ2-4, with TRBD1 identical over 9 bases. In germline, CDR1 is SGDLS, CDR2 YYNGEE. J gave up 9 bases and V 3 bases, and 10 bases lay outside the gene matches. The CDR3 is made up of 15 amino acids. Written as DNA, the CDR3 is TGTGCCAGCAGCGAAAGCCCGGGACAGGGAGTCATTCAGTACTTC. This encodes CASSESPGQGVIQYF.

The rearrangement uses TRBV5-1 and TRBJ1-3, with D tentatively TRBD1 (6 bases). The CDR3 is made up of 15 amino acids. V gave up 4 bases and J gave up 5 bases, with 16 bases separating them. CDR1 and CDR2 (germline): SGHRS, YFSETQ. The CDR3 loop is CASSVITGNRNTIYF. The CDR3 nucleotides read TGCGCCAGCAGCGTGATAACAGGGAATAGAAACACCATATATTTT.

This clone was picked up one time. The chain uses TRBV27 and TRBJ1-2, with 7 bases identical to TRBD1. Unmatched junction bases numbered 4, after V lost 4 bases and J lost 8 bases. The CDR3 length is 12 residues. Germline loops: CDR1 MNHEY, CDR2 SMNVEV (reference sequence). CDR3 bases: TGTGCCAGCAGTTCACAGGGGAGCGGCTACACCTTC. This sequence encodes CASSSQGSGYTF.

CDR3 residues: CASGTGGSWNTEAFF. As DNA, the CDR3 is TGTGCCTCCGGGACAGGGGGCTCGTGGAACACTGAAGCTTTCTTT. V gene TRBV30 combines with J gene TRBJ1-1, with 12 nucleotides matching TRBD1. Germline CDR1 GTSNPN, CDR2 SVGIG (reference sequence). V lost 7 bases to trimming and J lost 1 base; unmatched junction nucleotides: 7. The CDR3 contains 15 residues.

V is TRBV19 and J is TRBJ2-7, with 7 bases fitting TRBD1. This CDR3 has 13 amino acids. The germline gives CDR1 LNHDA, CDR2 SQIVND (reference sequence). V lost 3 bases to trimming and J lost 7 bases; unmatched junction nucleotides: 6. As DNA, the CDR3 is TGTGCCAGTAGTATCACCGACAGGGCTGAGCAGTACTTC. Translating gives CASSITDRAEQYF.

V gene TRBV19 combines with J gene TRBJ2-2, with 8 bases matching TRBD2. CDR3 size: 14 residues. J was trimmed by 6 bases and V by 5 bases; bases with no gene match: 5. In germline, CDR1 is LNHDA, CDR2 SQIVND (reference sequence). CDR3 region: CASSVSGMAGELFF. DNA of the CDR3: TGTGCCAGTAGTGTTAGCGGGATGGCCGGGGAGCTGTTTTTT.

The chain couples TRBV2 to TRBJ2-7; TRBD1 matches at 9 bases. The V gene's germline CDR1 is SNHLY and CDR2 FYNNEI. The CDR3 totals 13 residues. Losses at the gene ends were 6 bases for V and 4 bases for J; bases not matched to a gene: 4. The CDR3 loop is CASRLGQGYEQYF. In nucleotides, the CDR3 is TGTGCCAGCAGGCTTGGACAGGGGTACGAGCAGTACTTC.

This chain links TRBV7-9 with TRBJ2-7; possible D gene TRBD2, 6 bases. CDR3 length: 16 amino acids. Germline V gene lookup returns CDR1 SEHNR and CDR2 FQNEAQ (reference sequence). V shed 1 base and J shed 0 bases, with 13 bases lying between them. The CDR3 nucleotides read TGTGCCAGCAGCTTAGTTGGGGGGAGAAGCTCCTACGAGCAGTACTTC. Residues: CASSLVGGRSSYEQYF.

This clone appeared once. The chain is built from TRBV5-5 and TRBJ2-3; 11 nucleotides match TRBD2. The length of the CDR3 is 16 residues. With 4 bases clipped from V and 5 bases from J, the junction kept 9 bases outside the gene matches. The germline CDR1 and CDR2 sequences are SGHKS and YYEKEE (reference sequence). Here the CDR3 DNA reads TGTGCCAGCAGCCGTACTAGCGGGAGTGGGGGAGATACGCAGTATTTT. Translation gives CASSRTSGSGGDTQYF.

This sequence joins TRBV5-8 and TRBJ2-7; D not certain. CDR3 length: 11 residues. Germline V lookup: CDR1 SGHTS, CDR2 YDEGEE. Between the trimmed V and J ends, which lost 8 bases and 4 bases, there was a span of 10 bases. This chain's CDR3 is CASASLYEQYF. The CDR3, as DNA: TGTGCCAGTGCCTCACTGTACGAGCAGTACTTC.

This clone showed up just once. The rearrangement links TRBV19 to TRBJ2-7; TRBD1 aligns across 7 bases. The CDR3 runs to 14 residues. The germline V gene encodes CDR1 LNHDA and CDR2 SQIVND (reference sequence). V was clipped by 8 bases and J by 3 bases; unmatched bases: 10. CDR3 protein: CASSNRDRSYEQYF. CDR3 bases: TGTGCCAGTTCAAACCGGGACAGAAGCTACGAGCAGTACTTC.

The chain recombines TRBV14 with TRBJ2-5; possibly TRBD2 for D (6 bases). CDR1 is SGHDN, CDR2 FVKESK, per germline. CDR3 size: 14 residues. Trimming cost V 3 bases and J 4 bases, with 12 bases left between them. The CDR3 DNA follows: TGTGCCAGCAGCCACGGGCGGGGTTTAGAGACCCAGTACTTC. Translated, it gives CASSHGRGLETQYF.

There are a few counts of this clone. V gene TRBV6-2 or TRBV6-3 combines with J gene TRBJ2-7; tentative D call: TRBD1 (7 bases). Trimming shortened V by 6 bases and J by 5 bases, and 17 bases separated the two germline ends. The germline V gene encodes CDR1 MNHEY and CDR2 SVGEGT. The CDR3 has 14 residues. The CDR3 sequence is CASSNQGGPNEQYF. CDR3 nucleotides: TGTGCCAGCAGCAATCAGGGGGGTCCCAACGAGCAGTACTTC.

On this clone: The identical CDR3 is also encoded by other nucleotide sequences in the sample. The J gene is TRBJ1-2, the V gene TRBV27; unclear D gene. The CDR3 consists of 14 residues. Germline V gives CDR1 MNHEY, CDR2 SMNVEV (reference sequence). The V end lost 0 bases, the J end lost 4 bases, and 9 bases lay between the germline ends. The CDR3 here is CASSLSPGIYGYTF. The CDR3, as DNA: TGTGCCAGCAGTTTATCGCCGGGGATCTATGGCTACACCTTC.

The rearrangement links TRBV11-2 to TRBJ1-1; D is undetermined. V was shortened by 5 bases and J by 5 bases, with 12 bases between the two germline ends. This CDR3 is built from 13 residues. CDR1 SGHAT and CDR2 FQNNGV come from the germline V gene. The CDR3 coding sequence is TGTGCCAGCAGCGGAACGGGGTGGACTGAAGCTTTCTTT. Translation: CASSGTGWTEAFF.

The chain uses TRBV19 and TRBJ2-7; TRBD1 is a possible D gene (6 bases). The CDR3 extends over 13 amino acids. The V end lost 4 bases, the J end lost 5 bases, and 12 bases lay between the germline ends. Looked up from germline, CDR1 is LNHDA and CDR2 is SQIVND (reference sequence). The CDR3 DNA follows: TGTGCCAGTAGTACGGCACAGGGTAACGAGCAGTACTTC. As protein: CASSTAQGNEQYF.

The rearrangement uses TRBV10-1 and TRBJ1-1; perhaps TRBD1 as D (6 bases). CDR3 length: 17 amino acids. Germline V gene lookup returns CDR1 WNHNN and CDR2 SYGVQD (reference sequence). The germline V and J ends were trimmed by 8 bases and 0 bases, with 22 bases remaining between them. CDR3 sequence: CASWKWTQGHMNTEAFF. The CDR3 bases are TGCGCCAGCTGGAAGTGGACACAGGGTCACATGAACACTGAAGCTTTCTTT.

This chain connects TRBV6-2 or TRBV6-3 to TRBJ2-2; 7 nucleotides align to TRBD2. The CDR3 runs to 16 residues. Germline assignment: CDR1 MNHEY and CDR2 SVGEGT. J was trimmed by 3 bases and V by 4 bases; bases with no gene match: 8. In DNA form, the CDR3 reads TGTGCCAGCAGTTTTGGGGGAGGGCAGTACACCGGGGAGCTGTTTTTT. Its translation is CASSFGGGQYTGELFF.

The chain is built from TRBV18 and TRBJ1-1; D unclear. The CDR3 contains 15 residues. Per germline, CDR1 KGHSH and CDR2 LQKENI. Trimming took off 1 base at V and 4 bases at J, with 13 bases between the two ends. The CDR3 sequence: CASSPQGTPGTEAFF. The CDR3 DNA sequence: TGTGCCAGCTCACCACAAGGAACTCCAGGCACTGAAGCTTTCTTT.

CDR3 residues: CASSRRLAGGNEQFF. The CDR3 bases are TGTGCCAGCAGCCGAAGACTAGCGGGGGGGAATGAGCAGTTCTTC. The rearrangement uses TRBV5-6 and TRBJ2-1; TRBD2 agrees at 14 bases. Germline values: CDR1 SGHDT, CDR2 YYEEEE. The trim removed 4 bases at V and 7 bases at J, leaving 4 bases unmatched. The CDR3 has 15 residues.